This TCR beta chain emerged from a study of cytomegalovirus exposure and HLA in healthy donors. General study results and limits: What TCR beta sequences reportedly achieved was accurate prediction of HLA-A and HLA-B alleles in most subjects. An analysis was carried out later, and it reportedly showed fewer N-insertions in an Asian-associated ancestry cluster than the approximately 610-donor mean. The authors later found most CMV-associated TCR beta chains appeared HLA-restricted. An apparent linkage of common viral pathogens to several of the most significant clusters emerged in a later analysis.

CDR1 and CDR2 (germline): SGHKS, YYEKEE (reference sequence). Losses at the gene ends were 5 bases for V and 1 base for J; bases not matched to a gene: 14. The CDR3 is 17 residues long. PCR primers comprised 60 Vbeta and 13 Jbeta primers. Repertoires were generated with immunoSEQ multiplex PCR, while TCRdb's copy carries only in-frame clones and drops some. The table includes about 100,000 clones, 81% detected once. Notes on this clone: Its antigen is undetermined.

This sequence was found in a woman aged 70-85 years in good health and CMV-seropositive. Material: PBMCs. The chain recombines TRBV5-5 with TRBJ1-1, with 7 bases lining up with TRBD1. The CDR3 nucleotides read TGTGCCAGCAGGGGGACCGGGACAGCCACAAAGAACACTGAAGCTTTCTTT. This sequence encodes CASRGTGTATKNTEAFF.